This T cell receptor beta chain is drawn from a study of blood T cell repertoires in COVID-19. Per the original data handling: Reference gene primer amplification yielded estimated nucleated cell counts. The protocol was immunoSEQ multiplex PCR, while the TCRdb copy is restricted to in-frame clones and leaves out a portion. V, J and clone size derive from that table, while D and trimming were established from the DNA sequence. The sample consists of 200,000 to 250,000 clones, roughly 89% of them appearing once. There are 14 residues in the CDR3. CDR1 is SGHDT and CDR2 is YYEEEE in the germline V gene. V trimming: 4 bases; J trimming: 1 base; junction bases outside the gene matches: 2.

Sequencing was performed on peripheral blood. The sequence was collected from a man aged 55 to 70 who had recovered from COVID-19. The chain carries TRBV5-6 and TRBJ2-3; 8 bases are a match to TRBD1. The CDR3 sequence is CASSGQGGTDTQYF. The CDR3 nucleotides read TGTGCCAGCAGCGGACAGGGCGGCACAGATACGCAGTATTTT.